This T cell receptor beta chain was captured by sequencing in a study of shared clonotypes between healthy human individuals. Study background: The donor pool was made up of two women and a few men aged 18 to 49.

The repertoire was sequenced with immunoSEQ multiplex PCR; TCRdb's copy has only in-frame clones and lacks some. The sample records 560,000 or so clones, 90% to 97% being singletons. In regard to this clone: Its antigen is unidentified.

Germline values: CDR1 MNHEY, CDR2 SVGAGI. V lost 2 bases and J lost 2; bases outside the gene matches: 9. The CDR3 loop spans 16 amino acids. CD8 cells classed as naive were CD45RO-negative and positively selected for CCR7, excluding terminally differentiated effector memory CD45RA+ cells. Study results and caveats: Only blood was sampled; tissue repertoires likely differ.

This TCR was recovered from a woman aged 25-40 years in good health. The material sequenced was naive CD8+ T cells sorted from blood. This chain connects TRBV6-5 to TRBJ2-7, with 7 bases fitting TRBD1. The CDR3 loop reads CASSYRGPVFTYEQYF. CDR3 nucleotide sequence: TGTGCCAGCAGTTACAGGGGGCCTGTTTTCACCTACGAGCAGTACTTC.